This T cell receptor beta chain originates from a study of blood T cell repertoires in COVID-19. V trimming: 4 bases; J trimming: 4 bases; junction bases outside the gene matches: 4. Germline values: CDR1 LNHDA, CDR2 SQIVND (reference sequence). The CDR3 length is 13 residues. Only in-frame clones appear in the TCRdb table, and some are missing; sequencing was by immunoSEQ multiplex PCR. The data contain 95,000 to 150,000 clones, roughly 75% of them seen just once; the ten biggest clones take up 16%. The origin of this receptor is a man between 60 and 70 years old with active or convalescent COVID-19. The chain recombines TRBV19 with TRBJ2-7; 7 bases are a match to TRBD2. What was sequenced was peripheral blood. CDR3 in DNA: TGTGCCAGTAGTAATGGGGAGGGGTACGAGCAGTACTTC. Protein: CASSNGEGYEQYF.